Presented here are 28 T cell receptor beta chains from one specimen sequenced in a study of Graves' ophthalmopathy and Graves' hyperthyroidism. Researchers took RNA transcripts and amplified TCR beta CDR3 regions from them. HTBI-primed first-round RT-PCR preceded second-round multiplex PCR. In TCRdb, the multiplex PCR reads were re-called with MiXCR into one record per CDR3 protein. The profile shows roughly 50,000 distinct CDR3 sequences, 50% of them singletons. Source material: peripheral blood. The receptors come from an adult man with Graves' ophthalmopathy.

The chain combines TRBV4-1 with TRBJ2-1, with 8 bases aligning to TRBD1. Germline-derived CDR1 and CDR2 are MGHRA and YSYEKL. CDR3 length: 14 residues. V was clipped by 4 bases and J by 7 bases; unmatched bases: 6. CDR3 residues: CASSPSRGRNEQFF. CDR3 DNA: TGCGCCAGCAGCCCATCCAGGGGGCGGAATGAGCAGTTCTTC.

The chain links TRBV5-6 to TRBJ2-1, with 7 nucleotides matching TRBD2. V trimming: 2 bases; J trimming: 10 bases; junction bases outside the gene matches: 0. Germline CDR1 SGHDT, CDR2 YYEEEE. This CDR3 is built from 11 residues. The CDR3 nucleotides read TGTGCCAGCAGCTTACTAGCGGAGCAGTTCTTC. It translates to CASSLLAEQFF.

The chain joins TRBV7-8 to TRBJ2-7, with a weak D call TRBD2 (6 bases). This CDR3 spans 12 amino acids. CDR1 SGHVS and CDR2 FQNEAQ come from the germline V gene. Trimming stripped 2 bases from V and 5 bases from J, with 7 bases between. The CDR3 nucleotides read TGTGCCAGCAGCTTACGGGGGAACGAGCAGTACTTC. Translated, it gives CASSLRGNEQYF.

There are many counts of this clonotype. The chain recombines TRBV19 with TRBJ2-2, with TRBD2 matching 10 bases. The CDR3 length is 17 residues. Germline values: CDR1 LNHDA, CDR2 SQIVND (reference sequence). J lost 1 base, V lost 6 bases, and 8 bases had no gene match. This CDR3 is CASRTSGSTMNTGELFF. The CDR3 DNA is TGTGCCAGTAGGACTAGCGGGTCGACAATGAACACCGGGGAGCTGTTTTTT.

This clonotype was seen ten or more times. The chain carries TRBV6-6 and TRBJ2-1; TRBD1 matches at 9 bases. V was pared by 10 bases and J by 3 bases, with 10 bases of the junction left unmatched. This CDR3 contains 15 residues. In germline, CDR1 is MNHNY, CDR2 SVGAGI (reference sequence). The CDR3 DNA follows: TGTGCCACCGCCTTAGGGGACAGGGTCTACAATGAGCAGTTCTTC. Protein sequence: CATALGDRVYNEQFF.

The chain uses TRBV5-1 and TRBJ2-1; 7 nucleotides match TRBD2. The CDR3 is 17 residues long. Germline CDR1 reads SGHRS; CDR2 reads YFSETQ. V shed 4 bases, J shed 0 bases, and the junction held 10 bases outside the gene matches. The DNA of the CDR3 is TGCGCCAGCAGCCTGGGGCTGGCGGGAGCCTCCTACAATGAGCAGTTCTTC. As protein: CASSLGLAGASYNEQFF.

The V gene is TRBV28, the J gene TRBJ2-5, with TRBD2 as a possible D gene (6 bases). V lost 5 bases and J lost 0, with 13 bases in between. Per germline, CDR1 MDHEN and CDR2 SYDVKM. The CDR3 sequence is 15 residues long. This CDR3 is CASSIQGDYQETQYF. CDR3 in DNA: TGTGCCAGCAGTATACAAGGGGACTACCAAGAGACCCAGTACTTC. The entire variable domain, with the rest obtained from reference TRBV28 and TRBJ2-5, is as follows: DVKVTQSSRYLVKRTGEKVFLECVQDMDHENMFWYRQDPGLGLRLIYFSYDVKMKEKGDIPEGYSVSREKKERFSLILESASTNQTSMYLCASSIQGDYQETQYFGPGTRLLVL.

The chain employs TRBV20-1 and TRBJ2-3, with TRBD1 as a possible D gene (6 bases). Germline lookup yields CDR1 DFQATT and CDR2 SNEGSKA (reference sequence). The CDR3 length is 14 residues. Deletions cut 5 bases from V and 1 base from J, with 13 bases between. The CDR3 here is CSASRDIRTDTQYF. The DNA for the CDR3 is TGCAGTGCTTCCCGGGACATCCGCACAGATACGCAGTATTTT.

About this clonotype: An end of the junction does not agree with germline; a read error may underlie this. The chain couples TRBV4-1 to TRBJ2-1; no clear D gene. Germline-derived CDR1 and CDR2 are MGHRA and YSYEKL. This CDR3 has 12 residues. The chain's CDR3 is CASSRTCNEQVF. The CDR3 bases are TGCGCCAGCAGTCGTACCTGCAATGAGCAGGTCTTC.

This clonotype has just a few counts. The chain has TRBV29-1 and TRBJ1-1, with 7 bases that match TRBD1. V dropped 7 bases and J dropped 2; count of bases not matched to a gene: 7. The CDR3 sequence is 13 residues long. Germline V CDR1 and CDR2: SQVTM, ANQGSEA. The CDR3 DNA is TGCAGCGCTACACAGGGGACAAACACTGAAGCTTTCTTT. Residues: CSATQGTNTEAFF. Based on the CDR3 plus reference TRBV29-1 and TRBJ1-1, the full variable domain is SAVISQKPSRDICQRGTSLTIQCQVDSQVTMMFWYRQQPGQSLTLIATANQGSEATYESGFVIDKFPISRPNLTFSTLTVSNMSPEDSSIYLCSATQGTNTEAFFGQGTRLTVV.

This clonotype was observed many times. This chain joins TRBV20-1 and TRBJ2-1, with 7 nucleotides matching TRBD1. Germline-derived CDR1 and CDR2 are DFQATT and SNEGSKA (reference sequence). V trimming: 8 bases; J trimming: 5 bases; junction bases outside the gene matches: 12. The CDR3 extends over 14 amino acids. The CDR3 nucleotides are TGCAGTCTGGACTTCGGGACAGACAACAATGAGCAGTTCTTC. Translated: CSLDFGTDNNEQFF.

The CDR3 nucleotides are TGCGCCAGCAGCTCCAGACAGGACAGGGGTCAGGGGACCCAGTACTTC. Translating it yields CASSSRQDRGQGTQYF. This chain links TRBV5-1 with TRBJ2-5, with TRBD1 matching 9 bases. Trimming at V came to 3 bases and at J to 7 bases, leaving 13 bases not matched to a gene. Germline CDR1 reads SGHRS; CDR2 reads YFSETQ. The CDR3 contains 16 residues.

The J gene is TRBJ2-7, the V gene TRBV7-7, with 12 bases fitting TRBD1. The germline gives CDR1 SSHAT, CDR2 FNYEAQ (reference sequence). This CDR3 has 22 amino acids. This CDR3 reads CAIRRDISPSSYTGTGGGEQYF. The CDR3 region has the DNA TGTGCTATCCGAAGAGATATCAGCCCCAGCAGCTACACCGGGACAGGGGGCGGTGAGCAGTACTTC.

Comment on this clonotype: A clone one base away is much larger, so this may be a read error. The chain joins TRBV13 to TRBJ2-3; 8 nucleotides agree with TRBD2. CDR1 is PRHDT, CDR2 FYEKMQ, per germline (reference sequence). Trimming took 0 bases from V and 2 from J; bases not matched to a gene: 4. The CDR3 totals 16 residues. CDR3 region: CASSLGSGRTTDTQYF. The CDR3 DNA reads as TGTGCCAGCAGCTTAGGCAGCGGGAGAACCACAGATACGCAGTATTTT.

This clonotype was seen ten or more times. The chain employs TRBV6-1 and TRBJ2-6, with D perhaps TRBD1 or TRBD2 (5 bases each). This CDR3 region has 15 residues. Trimming took off 1 base at V and 2 bases at J, with 6 bases between the two ends. Per germline, CDR1 MNHNS and CDR2 SASEGT. The CDR3 nucleotides read TGTGCCAGCAGTGAAGGAGGGGCTGGGGCCAACGTCCTGACTTTC. Protein sequence: CASSEGGAGANVLTF.

This clonotype ranks as medium-sized. This chain connects TRBV9 to TRBJ2-7, with 7 bases aligning to TRBD1. Looked up from germline, CDR1 is SGDLS and CDR2 is YYNGEE. The CDR3 covers 14 residues. The V segment lost 4 bases and the J segment 5 bases; nucleotides outside the gene matches: 9. The CDR3 nucleotides read TGTGCCAGCAGCAACACGGGACAGTTTAACGAGCAGTACTTC. It encodes CASSNTGQFNEQYF.

This clonotype appeared many times. The J gene is TRBJ2-3, the V gene TRBV9; 7 bases line up with TRBD1. Germline CDR1 reads SGDLS; CDR2 reads YYNGEE. Trimming took 4 bases from V and 6 from J; bases not matched to a gene: 11. The length of the CDR3 is 15 residues. The CDR3: CASSLEGGRYDTQYF. The CDR3 DNA follows: TGTGCCAGCAGCCTAGAAGGGGGCAGGTACGATACGCAGTATTTT.

The chain employs TRBV19 and TRBJ1-4; 8 bases agree with TRBD1. V lost 3 bases to trimming and J lost 8 bases; unmatched junction nucleotides: 5. The germline gives CDR1 LNHDA, CDR2 SQIVND (reference sequence). CDR3 length: 14 residues. The CDR3 DNA reads TGTGCCAGTAGTATCGTCAGGGGGCCGGAAAAACTGTTTTTT. This sequence encodes CASSIVRGPEKLFF.

This clonotype was detected ten times or more. The chain recombines TRBV11-3 with TRBJ2-3; the D is unclear. The CDR3 is 17 amino acids. Deletions cut 2 bases from V and 2 bases from J, with 17 bases between. From germline, CDR1 is SGHNT and CDR2 YENEEA. The chain's CDR3 is CASSLPLLARNTDTQYF. The CDR3 DNA sequence: TGTGCCAGCAGCTTACCCTTGTTGGCTAGGAACACAGATACGCAGTATTTT.

Worth noting for this clonotype: A junction end diverges from the germline sequence, so it may reflect a read error. The chain links TRBV19 to TRBJ2-2, with D tentatively TRBD1 (7 bases). CDR3 length equals 17 residues. Looked up from germline, CDR1 is LNHDA and CDR2 is SQIVND (reference sequence). The CDR3 coding sequence is TGTGCCAGTAATATGAGGGGGCCTCCTACGAACACCGGGGGGCTGTTTTTT. It specifies CASNMRGPPTNTGGLFF.

The chain is built from TRBV9 and TRBJ2-3; 8 bases are a match to TRBD1. Trimming at V came to 0 bases and at J to 6 bases, leaving 6 bases not matched to a gene. The CDR3 length is 15 residues. Germline loops: CDR1 SGDLS, CDR2 YYNGEE. The CDR3 here is CASSVAGGRYDTQYF. For the CDR3, the DNA is TGTGCCAGCAGCGTAGCAGGGGGCAGGTACGATACGCAGTATTTT. Together with reference TRBV9 and TRBJ2-3, the CDR3 gives the full variable domain: DSGVTQTPKHLITATGQRVTLRCSPRSGDLSVYWYQQSLDQGLQFLIQYYNGEERAKGNILERFSAQQFPDLHSELNLSSLELGDSALYFCASSVAGGRYDTQYFGPGTRLTVL.

V gene TRBV7-3 combines with J gene TRBJ2-1; 9 positions match TRBD2. This CDR3 spans 15 amino acids. V was clipped by 2 bases and J by 5 bases; unmatched bases: 4. Germline loops: CDR1 SGHTA, CDR2 FQGTGA. CDR3 sequence: CASSLGTSTHNEQFF. CDR3 nucleotide sequence: TGTGCCAGCAGCTTAGGGACTAGCACCCACAATGAGCAGTTCTTC.

This clonotype was seen many times. The rearrangement uses TRBV5-8 and TRBJ2-2; D is perhaps TRBD1 (5 bases). CDR1 SGHTS and CDR2 YDEGEE come from the germline V gene. This CDR3 spans 17 amino acids. Trimming pared 1 base from V and 1 base from J, leaving 14 bases between. The CDR3 sequence is CASSLYTRVKNTGELFF. CDR3 DNA: TGTGCCAGCAGCTTGTATACCAGGGTAAAGAACACCGGGGAGCTGTTTTTT.

CDR3 protein: CSAGRDRGRRGEQYF. The CDR3 DNA reads as TGCAGTGCTGGACGAGACAGGGGGCGACGGGGCGAGCAGTACTTC. V gene TRBV20-1 combines with J gene TRBJ2-7; 10 nucleotides agree with TRBD1. Germline CDR1 DFQATT, CDR2 SNEGSKA (reference sequence). The V and J ends lost 5 bases and 6 bases, in that order; junction bases with no gene match: 13. This CDR3 has 15 amino acids.

The V gene is TRBV29-1, the J gene TRBJ1-2; D unresolved. Trimming took off 0 bases at V and 6 bases at J, with 14 bases between the two ends. CDR1 is SQVTM and CDR2 is ANQGSEA in the germline V gene. The CDR3 contains 14 residues. This chain's CDR3 is CSVEDLSQTDGYTF. The CDR3 DNA follows: TGCAGCGTTGAAGATCTGAGCCAAACTGATGGCTACACCTTC.

The chain carries TRBV12-3 or TRBV12-4 and TRBJ2-1; maybe TRBD2 (6 bases). The CDR3 sequence is 12 residues long. The V and J ends lost 10 bases and 8 bases respectively, with 15 bases between them. This CDR3 is CATAEGGHEQFF. The CDR3 DNA reads as TGTGCCACCGCGGAGGGCGGTCATGAGCAGTTCTTC.

With regard to this clonotype: At one end, the junction sequence differs from germline, possibly due to a read error. The V and J genes are TRBV29-1 and TRBJ2-1; a weak D match, TRBD1 (6 bases). The V gene's germline CDR1 is SQVTM and CDR2 ANQGSEA. The CDR3 contains 13 residues. The CDR3 reads CSVEVQGNNEQFF. As DNA, the CDR3 is TGCAGCGTGGAAGTACAGGGAAACAATGAGCAGTTCTTC.

On this clonotype itself: The DNA is left out, because the CDR3 cannot be placed on it with certainty; the CDR3 is given as TCRdb lists it. The V gene is TRBV10-3, the J gene TRBJ2-5; no check of the table's D call, TRBD2, against the DNA was made. With termini counted, the CDR3 has 22 amino acids. The germline CDR1 and CDR2 sequences are ENHRY and SYGVKD. The CDR3 sequence is CAISERASTYHGYTFGSGTQYF.